What follows are 29 T cell receptor beta chains derived from one specimen sequenced in a study of patients and donors after allogeneic stem cell transplantation. One entry per CDR3 protein results from TCRdb running MiXCR on the RT-PCR reads. The sample lists tens of thousands of distinct CDR3 sequences; 10% to 15% were seen once. Material: blood, either unsorted or a sorted T cell fraction (not recorded which). The source of these receptors is a human donor who was either an allogeneic HSCT recipient or a stem cell or donor lymphocyte infusion donor (not recorded which). It is not recorded whose cells these are; they may come from a transplant donor.

This clonotype appeared once. The conserved phenylalanine or tryptophan is not found at the CDR3 terminus, so this likely reflects a read error. The chain links TRBV20-1 to TRBJ2-7, with D unresolved. This CDR3 contains 12 residues. V was pared by 3 bases and J by 0 bases, with 6 bases between. The germline gives CDR1 DFQATT, CDR2 SNEGSKA (reference sequence). Written as DNA, the CDR3 is TGCAGTGCTAGGAGTCACTCCTACGAGCAGTACTTG. Residues: CSARSHSYEQYL.

The table lists this clonotype with many counts. The chain links TRBV30 to TRBJ2-5; 10 positions match TRBD2. CDR1 and CDR2 (germline): GTSNPN, SVGIG (reference sequence). V lost 5 bases, J lost 5 bases, and 2 bases stayed unmatched. The CDR3 contains 12 residues. CDR3 protein: CAWGTSVETQYF. The DNA of the CDR3 is TGTGCCTGGGGGACTAGCGTTGAGACCCAGTACTTC. The full variable domain, its missing parts supplied by reference TRBV30 and TRBJ2-5, is SQTIHQWPATLVQPVGSPLSLECTVEGTSNPNLYWYRQAAGRGLQLLFYSVGIGQISSEVPQNLSASRPQDRQFILSSKKLLLSDSGFYLCAWGTSVETQYFGPGTRLLVL.

This clonotype was seen at least ten times. V and J are TRBV10-3 and TRBJ2-1, with D possibly being TRBD1 or TRBD2 (5 bases each). The ends were cut back, 6 bases at V and 1 base at J, with 16 bases in the middle. Germline V gene lookup returns CDR1 ENHRY and CDR2 SYGVKD. CDR3 length equals 16 residues. CDR3 sequence (DNA): TGTGCCATCAGAGGAGGACACAGCCTGTCCTACAATGAGCAGTTCTTC. As protein: CAIRGGHSLSYNEQFF.

This clonotype occurred a few times. The rearrangement links TRBV3-1 to TRBJ2-7, with 9 nucleotides matching TRBD2. The V and J ends lost 1 base and 4 bases, in that order; junction bases with no gene match: 17. The CDR3 length is 19 residues. Germline CDR1 is LGHDT and CDR2 is YNNKEL (reference sequence). The DNA of the CDR3 is TGTGCCAGCAGCCAAGCCCAACGGGGCCTAGCGGGGAGTCGGTACGAGCAGTACTTC. It translates to CASSQAQRGLAGSRYEQYF.

This clonotype showed up many times. In nucleotides, the CDR3 is TGTGCCAGCAGCCGCGGATTCGACACCATATATTTT. Its translation: CASSRGFDTIYF. This chain connects TRBV14 to TRBJ1-3; no reliable D call. The CDR3 is made up of 12 amino acids. Germline CDR1 is SGHDN and CDR2 is FVKESK. The V end was cut by 4 bases, the J end by 8 bases, with 9 bases between.

V and J are TRBV19 and TRBJ1-2, with D unresolved. This CDR3 has 16 amino acids. Germline V CDR1 and CDR2: LNHDA, SQIVND (reference sequence). V dropped 3 bases and J dropped 0 bases, with 14 bases sitting between them. In nucleotides, the CDR3 is TGTGCCAGTAGTATTGACGGCAGAGCTACTAACTATGGCTACACCTTC. The encoded protein is CASSIDGRATNYGYTF.

V and J are TRBV18 and TRBJ2-7; 9 bases align to TRBD1. The CDR3 is made up of 16 amino acids. Germline V gives CDR1 KGHSH, CDR2 LQKENI. The trim removed 1 base at V and 2 bases at J, leaving 6 bases unmatched. CDR3 sequence reads: CASSPQGTGIAYEQYF. The DNA of the CDR3 is TGTGCCAGCTCACCACAAGGGACAGGGATAGCCTACGAGCAGTACTTC.

There are many counts of this clonotype. The chain uses TRBV5-1 and TRBJ2-3; D is undetermined. Germline CDR1 SGHRS, CDR2 YFSETQ. The CDR3 sequence is 12 residues long. Trimming pared 3 bases from V and 6 bases from J, leaving 8 bases between. The CDR3 DNA reads TGCGCCAGCAGCTCTACCCGTGATACGCAGTATTTT. It translates to CASSSTRDTQYF.

The J gene is TRBJ2-7, the V gene TRBV19; D is unclear. Trimming stripped 3 bases from V and 3 bases from J, with 12 bases between. Germline V lookup: CDR1 LNHDA, CDR2 SQIVND (reference sequence). This CDR3 region has 14 residues. CDR3 sequence: CASSIGQVNYEQYF. As DNA, the CDR3 is TGTGCCAGTAGTATTGGGCAGGTTAACTACGAGCAGTACTTC.

This clonotype was seen at least ten times. The chain combines TRBV15 with TRBJ1-2, with a possible D match to TRBD1 (6 bases). CDR1 LNHNV and CDR2 YYDKDF come from the germline V gene (reference sequence). The V end was cut by 0 bases, the J end by 7 bases, with 12 bases between. This CDR3 has 14 amino acids. In DNA, the CDR3 is TGTGCCACCAGCAGAGATCAAGAGGGGGTTGGCTACACCTTC. Its protein is CATSRDQEGVGYTF.

The J gene is TRBJ2-3, the V gene TRBV27; 9 nucleotides line up with TRBD1. Per the germline V gene, CDR1 is MNHEY and CDR2 is SMNVEV (reference sequence). V shed 6 bases and J 2 bases; nucleotides not matched to a gene: 6. CDR3 length: 15 residues. This CDR3 is CASRSGTGHTDTQYF. The CDR3 DNA is TGTGCCAGCAGATCTGGGACAGGGCACACAGATACGCAGTATTTT.

This clonotype was observed at least ten times. The chain joins TRBV11-3 to TRBJ1-1; 7 nucleotides agree with TRBD1. Trimming removed 3 bases from V and 5 bases from J; junction bases left unmatched: 3. Looked up from germline, CDR1 is SGHNT and CDR2 is YENEEA. The CDR3 is 13 amino acids. The CDR3, as DNA: TGTGCCAGCAGCTTCTACAGGGGAACTGAAGCTTTCTTT. Amino acids: CASSFYRGTEAFF.

For the CDR3, the DNA is TGTGCCAGCAGTGTCGGTACATTTAATTCACCCCTCCACTTT. It yields the protein CASSVGTFNSPLHF. The V and J genes are TRBV27 and TRBJ1-6, with D hard to call. Trimming pared 5 bases from V and 6 bases from J, leaving 11 bases between. This CDR3 contains 14 residues. Germline CDR1 reads MNHEY; CDR2 reads SMNVEV (reference sequence).

Here the CDR3 DNA reads TGTGCCAGCAGCCCCGCAAGGATGTATTTT. Its translation is CASSPARMYF. V and J are TRBV7-9 and TRBJ2-3; no reliable D call. Per the germline V gene, CDR1 is SEHNR and CDR2 is FQNEAQ (reference sequence). V was shortened by 5 bases and J by 14 bases, with 11 bases between the two germline ends. The CDR3 extends over 10 amino acids.

This clonotype was seen ten or more times. Written as DNA, the CDR3 is TGCAGCGTCCGGGGTAACACCGGGGAGCTGTTTTTT. It yields the protein CSVRGNTGELFF. The gene calls are TRBV29-1 and TRBJ2-2; a weak D match, TRBD2 (5 bases). Trimming took off 6 bases at V and 2 bases at J, with 7 bases between the two ends. Germline V gene sequence: CDR1 SQVTM, CDR2 ANQGSEA. This CDR3 region has 12 residues.

V is TRBV9 and J is TRBJ1-3, with D unclear. Germline V gene sequence: CDR1 SGDLS, CDR2 YYNGEE. V was shortened by 0 bases and J by 0 bases, with 7 bases between the two germline ends. The CDR3 contains 15 residues. The CDR3 reads CASSVDWSSGNTIYF. The CDR3, as DNA: TGTGCCAGCAGCGTAGACTGGAGCTCTGGAAACACCATATATTTT.

This clonotype occurred a few times. This chain connects TRBV5-6 to TRBJ2-7; either TRBD1 or TRBD2 may fit D (5 bases each). Trimming cost V 2 bases and J 0 bases, with 18 bases left between them. From germline, CDR1 is SGHDT and CDR2 YYEEEE. This CDR3 contains 17 residues. CDR3: CASSFGVGPTSSYEQYF. For the CDR3, the DNA is TGTGCCAGCAGCTTTGGCGTGGGACCGACCAGCTCCTACGAGCAGTACTTC.

This clonotype occurred many times. The chain employs TRBV7-9 and TRBJ1-1; 7 nucleotides align to TRBD1. The CDR3 spans 15 residues. The J segment lost 1 base and the V segment lost 3 bases, leaving 5 bases of the junction unmatched. CDR1 and CDR2 from the germline V gene are SEHNR and FQNEAQ (reference sequence). CDR3 nucleotides: TGTGCCAGCAGCTTCGAGACAGGGAGGAACACTGAAGCTTTCTTT. It codes for CASSFETGRNTEAFF.

This clonotype came up many times. The V call is TRBV20-1, the J call TRBJ2-1; TRBD1 is a possible D gene (5 bases). CDR3 size: 16 residues. Germline V lookup: CDR1 DFQATT, CDR2 SNEGSKA (reference sequence). V was pared by 5 bases and J by 2 bases, with 19 bases between. CDR3 protein: CSAANPRQGPYNEQFF. CDR3 DNA sequence: TGCAGTGCTGCCAACCCCCGGCAGGGCCCCTACAATGAGCAGTTCTTC.

This clonotype occurred many times. V gene TRBV6-6 combines with J gene TRBJ1-2, with TRBD1 matching 7 bases. The V gene's germline CDR1 is MNHNY and CDR2 SVGAGI (reference sequence). The V and J ends lost 3 bases and 5 bases, in that order; junction bases with no gene match: 9. There are 15 residues in the CDR3. CDR3 bases: TGTGCCAGCAGTTATAGCAGGGGCAGGGGGTATGGCTACACCTTC. Protein: CASSYSRGRGYGYTF.

V is TRBV12-3 or TRBV12-4 and J is TRBJ2-3; no firm D call. V was trimmed by 2 bases and J by 3 bases, leaving 15 bases between them. The length of the CDR3 is 16 residues. CDR3 in DNA: TGTGCCAGCAGTTTATACCATTCGAAGGGTACAGATACGCAGTATTTT. It is translated as CASSLYHSKGTDTQYF.

This clonotype has at least ten counts. The chain uses TRBV27 and TRBJ1-5; D remains ambiguous. From germline, CDR1 is MNHEY and CDR2 SMNVEV (reference sequence). Trimming removed 9 bases from V and 4 bases from J, with 10 bases in between. This CDR3 has 12 amino acids. The CDR3 DNA reads TGTGCCAGTTCTATCTTAAATCAGCCCCAGCATTTT. Translating gives CASSILNQPQHF.

The V and J genes are TRBV12-3 or TRBV12-4 and TRBJ2-5, with TRBD2 matching 7 bases. The CDR3 totals 18 residues. The V segment lost 2 bases and the J segment 1 base; nucleotides outside the gene matches: 13. The CDR3 bases are TGTGCCAGCAGTTTACGGGGGAGGGCCCCACTTGGCCAAGAGACCCAGTACTTC. Encoded protein: CASSLRGRAPLGQETQYF.

The table lists this clonotype with a few counts. This chain connects TRBV5-1 to TRBJ2-1; tentative D call: TRBD2 (8 bases). CDR1 and CDR2 from the germline V gene are SGHRS and YFSETQ. V lost 0 bases and J 6 bases, leaving 16 bases between the germline ends. The CDR3 runs to 16 residues. The CDR3 is CASSLAGGTAANEQFF. CDR3 bases: TGCGCCAGCAGCTTGGCGGGGGGGACAGCGGCCAATGAGCAGTTCTTC.

In this sample, this clonotype turned up many times. The chain links TRBV6-5 to TRBJ1-4; D is perhaps TRBD1 (5 bases). Germline V gene sequence: CDR1 MNHEY, CDR2 SVGAGI. V lost 2 bases and J lost 0, with 19 bases in between. The CDR3 runs 19 residues. The CDR3 loop reads CASSYTPLGLPSTNEKLFF. CDR3 DNA sequence: TGTGCCAGCAGTTACACCCCCTTGGGGCTCCCCTCAACTAATGAAAAACTGTTTTTT.

The table lists this clonotype with many counts. The rearrangement links TRBV5-1 to TRBJ1-1; 7 bases agree with TRBD1. J gave up 5 bases and V 4 bases, and 8 bases lay outside the gene matches. The CDR3 covers 14 residues. The germline V gene encodes CDR1 SGHRS and CDR2 YFSETQ. CDR3 residues: CASSPDRAITEAFF. CDR3 coding DNA: TGCGCCAGCAGCCCAGACAGGGCGATAACTGAAGCTTTCTTT.

V usage is TRBV27 and J usage is TRBJ2-3, with TRBD2 matching over 9 bases. This CDR3 region has 17 residues. J was trimmed by 0 bases and V by 6 bases; bases with no gene match: 10. Germline V CDR1 and CDR2: MNHEY, SMNVEV (reference sequence). CDR3 sequence: CASRLLGAGGSTDTQYF. The CDR3 bases are TGTGCCAGCAGACTACTCGGAGCGGGAGGAAGCACAGATACGCAGTATTTT.

The sample holds a few counts of this clonotype. This chain joins TRBV21-1 and TRBJ1-1; the tabulated D call, TRBD1, remains unverified against the DNA. TRBV21-1 is recorded as a pseudogene. The CDR3 is 16 residues long. The CDR3: CASSSPKDRGPSVAFF. Here the CDR3 DNA reads TGTGCCAGCAGCTCCCCTAAGGACAGGGGACCTAGTGTTGCTTTCTTT.

This clonotype was counted between two and nine times. V gene TRBV5-1 combines with J gene TRBJ2-1, with TRBD2 identical over 14 bases. The junction had 3 bases not matched to a gene; V was cut back by 5 bases and J by 5 bases. The CDR3 runs 15 residues. The V gene's germline CDR1 is SGHRS and CDR2 YFSETQ. The CDR3 spells CASSTTSGRDNEQFF. The CDR3 region has the DNA TGCGCCAGCAGTACGACTAGCGGGAGGGACAATGAGCAGTTCTTC.